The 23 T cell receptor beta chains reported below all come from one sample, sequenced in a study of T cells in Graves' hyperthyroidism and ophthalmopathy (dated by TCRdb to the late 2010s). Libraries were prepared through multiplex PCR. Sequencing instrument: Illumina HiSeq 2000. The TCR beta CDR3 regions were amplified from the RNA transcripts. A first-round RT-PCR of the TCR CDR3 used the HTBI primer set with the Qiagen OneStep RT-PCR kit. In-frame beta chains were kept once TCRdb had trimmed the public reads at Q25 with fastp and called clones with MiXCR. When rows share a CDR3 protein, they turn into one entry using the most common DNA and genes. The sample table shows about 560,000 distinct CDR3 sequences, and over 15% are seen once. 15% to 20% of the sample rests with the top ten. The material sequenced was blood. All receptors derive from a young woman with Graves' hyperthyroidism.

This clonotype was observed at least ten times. The CDR3 sequence: CSASAAIEQYF. The CDR3 DNA follows: TGCAGTGCTAGTGCAGCGATCGAGCAGTACTTC. V and J are TRBV20-1 and TRBJ2-7; D is uncertain. CDR3 size: 11 residues. Trimming left V 3 bases short and J 6 bases short, with 9 bases between. The germline CDR1 and CDR2 sequences are DFQATT and SNEGSKA (reference sequence).

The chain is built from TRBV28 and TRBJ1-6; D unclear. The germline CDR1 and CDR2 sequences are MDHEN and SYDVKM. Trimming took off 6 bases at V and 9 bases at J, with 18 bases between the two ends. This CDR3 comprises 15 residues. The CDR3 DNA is TGTGCCAGCAGCTGGACGGATTTCGGGGTTTCACCCCTCCACTTT. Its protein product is CASSWTDFGVSPLHF.

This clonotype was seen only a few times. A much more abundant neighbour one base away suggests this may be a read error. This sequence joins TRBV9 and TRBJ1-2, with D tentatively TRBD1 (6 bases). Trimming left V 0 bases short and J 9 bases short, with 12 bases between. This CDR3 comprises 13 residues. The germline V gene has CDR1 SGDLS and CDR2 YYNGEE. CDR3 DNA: TGTGCCAGCAGCGTAGGAGGGGGGCCTAGCTACACCTTC. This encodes CASSVGGGPSYTF.

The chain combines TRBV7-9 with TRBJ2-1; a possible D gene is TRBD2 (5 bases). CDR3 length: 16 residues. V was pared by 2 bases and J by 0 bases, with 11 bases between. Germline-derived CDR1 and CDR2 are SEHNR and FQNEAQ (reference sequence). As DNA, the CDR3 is TGTGCCAGCAGCTTAAGACACGGAGGCTCCTACAATGAGCAGTTCTTC. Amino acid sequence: CASSLRHGGSYNEQFF. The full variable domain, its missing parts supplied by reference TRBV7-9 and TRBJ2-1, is DTGVSQNPRHKITKRGQNVTFRCDPISEHNRLYWYRQTLGQGPEFLTYFQNEAQLEKSRLLSDRFSAERPKGSFSTLEIQRTEQGDSAMYLCASSLRHGGSYNEQFFGPGTRLTVL.

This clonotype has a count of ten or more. This CDR3 reads CASSRNRAGTQYF. In nucleotides, the CDR3 is TGTGCCAGCAGCCGGAACAGGGCTGGGACCCAGTACTTC. The rearrangement links TRBV14 to TRBJ2-5; tentatively, D is TRBD1 (6 bases). Per the germline V gene, CDR1 is SGHDN and CDR2 is FVKESK. The CDR3 is 13 amino acids. Trimming cost V 4 bases and J 7 bases, with 13 bases left between them.

CDR3: CASSQDYSNYGYTF. In DNA form, the CDR3 reads TGCGCCAGCAGCCAAGATTACAGTAACTATGGCTACACCTTC. The rearrangement joins TRBV4-3 to TRBJ1-2; D call uncertain. The germline CDR1 and CDR2 sequences are LGHNA and YSLEER. Trimming took 0 bases from V and 1 from J, leaving 6 bases between them. This CDR3 contains 14 residues.

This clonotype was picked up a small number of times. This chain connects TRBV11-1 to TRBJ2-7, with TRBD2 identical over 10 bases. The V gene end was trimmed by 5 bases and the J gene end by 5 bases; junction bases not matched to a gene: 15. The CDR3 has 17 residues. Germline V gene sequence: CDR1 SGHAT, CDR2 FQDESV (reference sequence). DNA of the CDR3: TGTGCCAGCAGCCACTCCCTGGGAATAGCGGGAGGTAACGAGCAGTACTTC. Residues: CASSHSLGIAGGNEQYF.

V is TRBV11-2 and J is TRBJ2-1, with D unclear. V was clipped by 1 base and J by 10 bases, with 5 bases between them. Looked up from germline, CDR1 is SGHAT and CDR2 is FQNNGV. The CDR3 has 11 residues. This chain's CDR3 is CASSLVREQFF. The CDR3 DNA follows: TGTGCCAGCAGCTTAGTCCGGGAGCAGTTCTTC. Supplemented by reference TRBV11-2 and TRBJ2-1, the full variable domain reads EAGVAQSPRYKIIEKRQSVAFWCNPISGHATLYWYQQILGQGPKLLIQFQNNGVVDDSQLPKDRFSAERLKGVDSTLKIQPAKLEDSAVYLCASSLVREQFFGPGTRLTVL.

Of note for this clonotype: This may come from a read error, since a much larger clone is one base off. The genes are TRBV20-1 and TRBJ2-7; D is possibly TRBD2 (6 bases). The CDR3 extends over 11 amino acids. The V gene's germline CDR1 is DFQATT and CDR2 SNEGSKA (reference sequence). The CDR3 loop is CSARGIYKQYF. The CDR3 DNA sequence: TGCAGTGCTCGCGGGATCTACAAGCAGTACTTC.

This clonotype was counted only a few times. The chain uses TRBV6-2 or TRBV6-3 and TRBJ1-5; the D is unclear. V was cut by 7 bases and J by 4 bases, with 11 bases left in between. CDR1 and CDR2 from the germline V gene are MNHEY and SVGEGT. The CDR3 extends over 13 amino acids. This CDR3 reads CASTLTENQPQHF. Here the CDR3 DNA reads TGTGCCAGCACCCTAACGGAAAATCAGCCCCAGCATTTT.

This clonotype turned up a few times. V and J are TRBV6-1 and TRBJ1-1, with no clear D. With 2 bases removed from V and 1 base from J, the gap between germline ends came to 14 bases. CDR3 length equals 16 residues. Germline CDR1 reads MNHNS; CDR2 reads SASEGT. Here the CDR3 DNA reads TGTGCCAGCAGTGAAAGCTTCGACACGTCGAACACTGAAGCTTTCTTT. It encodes CASSESFDTSNTEAFF.

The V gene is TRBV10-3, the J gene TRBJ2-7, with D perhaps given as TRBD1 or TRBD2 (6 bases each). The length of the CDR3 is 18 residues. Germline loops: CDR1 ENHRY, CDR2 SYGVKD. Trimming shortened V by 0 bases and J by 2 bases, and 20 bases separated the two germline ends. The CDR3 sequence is CAISESGEWGARTYEQYF. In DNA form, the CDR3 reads TGTGCCATCAGTGAGTCAGGGGAGTGGGGGGCCCGTACCTACGAGCAGTACTTC.

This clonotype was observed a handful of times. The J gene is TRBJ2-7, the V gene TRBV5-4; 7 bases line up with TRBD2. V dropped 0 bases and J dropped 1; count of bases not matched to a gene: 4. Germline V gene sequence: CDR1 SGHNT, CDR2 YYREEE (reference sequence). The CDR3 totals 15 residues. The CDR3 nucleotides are TGTGCCAGCAGCTTGGAGGGACTAACTTCCTACGAGCAGTACTTC. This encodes CASSLEGLTSYEQYF.

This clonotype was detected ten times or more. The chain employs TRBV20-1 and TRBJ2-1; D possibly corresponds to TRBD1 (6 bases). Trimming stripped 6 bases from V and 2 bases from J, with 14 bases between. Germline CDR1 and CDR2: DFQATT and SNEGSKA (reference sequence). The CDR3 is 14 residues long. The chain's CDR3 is CSARRGGTYNEQFF. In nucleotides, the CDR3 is TGCAGTGCGAGAAGAGGGGGAACCTACAATGAGCAGTTCTTC.

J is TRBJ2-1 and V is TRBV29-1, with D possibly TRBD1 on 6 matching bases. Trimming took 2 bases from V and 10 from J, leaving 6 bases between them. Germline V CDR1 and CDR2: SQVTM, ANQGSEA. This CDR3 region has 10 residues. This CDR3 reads CSVETGEQFF. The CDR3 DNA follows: TGCAGCGTTGAAACAGGGGAGCAGTTCTTC.

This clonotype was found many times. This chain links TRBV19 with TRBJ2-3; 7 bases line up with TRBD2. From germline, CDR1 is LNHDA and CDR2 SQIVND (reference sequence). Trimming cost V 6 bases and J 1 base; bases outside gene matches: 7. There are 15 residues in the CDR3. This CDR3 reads CASSLGREGTDTQYF. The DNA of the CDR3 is TGTGCCAGTAGCCTAGGGAGGGAGGGCACAGATACGCAGTATTTT.

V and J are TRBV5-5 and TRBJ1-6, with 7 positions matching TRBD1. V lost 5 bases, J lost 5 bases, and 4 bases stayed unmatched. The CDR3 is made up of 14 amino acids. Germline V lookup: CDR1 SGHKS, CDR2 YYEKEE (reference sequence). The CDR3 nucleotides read TGTGCCAGCAGGGGGGGGACAGATAATTCACCCCTCCACTTT. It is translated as CASRGGTDNSPLHF.

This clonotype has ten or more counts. CDR3 nucleotide sequence: TGTGCCAGCAGCATAGGGTCTGGAAACACCATATATTTT. This codes for CASSIGSGNTIYF. The rearrangement uses TRBV3-1 and TRBJ1-3; no clear D gene. Germline V lookup: CDR1 LGHDT, CDR2 YNNKEL (reference sequence). The ends were cut back, 5 bases at V and 1 base at J, with 6 bases in the middle. This CDR3 spans 13 amino acids. Filled out from reference TRBV3-1 and TRBJ1-3, the complete variable domain reads DTAVSQTPKYLVTQMGNDKSIKCEQNLGHDTMYWYKQDSKKFLKIMFSYNNKELIINETVPNRFSPKSPDKAHLNLHINSLELGDSAVYFCASSIGSGNTIYFGEGSWLTVV.

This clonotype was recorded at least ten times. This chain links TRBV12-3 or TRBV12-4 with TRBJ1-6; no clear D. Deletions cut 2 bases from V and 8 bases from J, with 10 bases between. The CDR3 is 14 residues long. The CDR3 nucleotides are TGTGCCAGCAGTTTAATCGGCGGGGATTCACCCCTCCACTTT. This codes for CASSLIGGDSPLHF.

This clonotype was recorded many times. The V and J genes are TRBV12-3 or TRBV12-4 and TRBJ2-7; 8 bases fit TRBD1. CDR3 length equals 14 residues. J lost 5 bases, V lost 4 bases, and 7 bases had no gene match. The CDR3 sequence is CASSSAQGVDEQYF. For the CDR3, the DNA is TGTGCCAGCAGTTCGGCACAGGGGGTCGACGAGCAGTACTTC.

CDR3 DNA sequence: TGTGCCAGCAGGGATGGGCCAGATACGCAGTATTTT. Its translation is CASRDGPDTQYF. V is TRBV28 and J is TRBJ2-3; D unresolved. Germline V lookup: CDR1 MDHEN, CDR2 SYDVKM. Trimming pared 6 bases from V and 4 bases from J, leaving 8 bases between. The CDR3 runs 12 residues.

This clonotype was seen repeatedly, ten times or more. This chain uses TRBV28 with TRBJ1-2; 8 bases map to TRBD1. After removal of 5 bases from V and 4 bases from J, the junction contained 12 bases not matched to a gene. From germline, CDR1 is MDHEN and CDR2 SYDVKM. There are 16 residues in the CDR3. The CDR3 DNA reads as TGTGCCAGCAGTACTCCGACAGGGGCCAACTTCTATGGCTACACCTTC. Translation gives CASSTPTGANFYGYTF.

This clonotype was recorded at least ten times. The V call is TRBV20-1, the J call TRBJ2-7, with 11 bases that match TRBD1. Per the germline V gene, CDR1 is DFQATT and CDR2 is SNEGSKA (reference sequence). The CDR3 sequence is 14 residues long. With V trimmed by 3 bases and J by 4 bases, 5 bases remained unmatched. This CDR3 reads CSASEDRGLYEQYF. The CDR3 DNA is TGCAGTGCTAGTGAGGACAGGGGGCTTTACGAGCAGTACTTC.